This T cell receptor (beta chain) emerged from a study of type 1 regulatory T cells. On the study more broadly: This in vitro CD4 product, T-allo10, is enriched for Tr1 cells and alloantigen-specific.

Germline CDR1 and CDR2: LNHNV and YYDKDF (reference sequence). Trimming left V 6 bases short and J 0 bases short, with 6 bases between. CDR3 length: 13 residues. Using its own MiXCR run on the reads, TCRdb lists one record per CDR3 protein. The repertoire has 90,000 to 100,000 distinct CDR3 sequences, roughly 28% of them found once; the top ten carry less than 2.5%. This TCR was recovered from a human donor in good health. The chain employs TRBV15 and TRBJ1-5; D remains unclear. Sequenced: CD4+ T cells, either the whole sample or a sorted fraction (not recorded which). The CDR3 coding sequence is TGTGCCACCAGTGCAGATAGCAATCAGCCCCAGCATTTT. It encodes CATSADSNQPQHF.